What follows are 17 T cell receptor beta chains derived from one specimen sequenced in a study of T cell repertoires in cytomegalovirus infection. TCRdb re-called the reads through MiXCR, storing one row per CDR3 protein. This table has 370,000 or so distinct CDR3 sequences, about 35% appearing once. No cognate antigen is known for these TCRs. The material was cultured PBMCs, obtained from culture after CMV antigen stimulation. These receptors were taken from a human donor in good health (CMV status not recorded). Some clones in this sample may be carry-over from other donors' samples.

This clonotype was counted between two and nine times. The rearrangement joins TRBV14 to TRBJ2-1; D not resolved. The CDR3 runs 12 residues. Per germline, CDR1 SGHDN and CDR2 FVKESK. Trimming stripped 2 bases from V and 6 bases from J, with 5 bases between. The DNA for the CDR3 is TGTGCCAGCAGCCAACCTCCCAATGAGCAGTTCTTC. Its translation: CASSQPPNEQFF.

As to this clonotype: The junction does not match germline at one end; this may be a read error. This chain uses TRBV12-5 with TRBJ2-1; TRBD1 agrees at 11 bases. The CDR3 has 12 residues. Germline CDR1 and CDR2: LGHNT and FRNRAP. As DNA, the CDR3 is TGTGCTAGTGGGACCGGGACAGGGGGATGGAGCTTC. Amino acid sequence: CASGTGTGGWSF.

This chain joins TRBV7-4 and TRBJ2-7, with D perhaps TRBD2 (5 bases). Between the trimmed V and J ends, which lost 5 bases and 0 bases, there was a span of 17 bases. The CDR3 runs 16 residues. The germline CDR1 and CDR2 sequences are SGHVT and SQSDAQ. This CDR3 reads CASSDVGRRSSYEQYV. The CDR3 DNA is TGTGCCAGCAGCGACGTCGGACGGAGGAGCTCCTACGAGCAGTACGTC.

V and J are TRBV20-1 and TRBJ2-1; D is undetermined. Looked up from germline, CDR1 is DFQATT and CDR2 is SNEGSKA (reference sequence). The CDR3 sequence is 13 residues long. V was shortened by 1 base and J by 4 bases, with 8 bases between the two germline ends. The CDR3 DNA follows: TGCAGTGCTAGAGGCGGCTCATACAATGAGCAGTTCTTC. Its protein is CSARGGSYNEQFF.

Worth noting for this clonotype: With a much larger clone just one base away, this may be a read error. The V call is TRBV7-2, the J call TRBJ2-7, with D hard to call. CDR1 and CDR2 from the germline V gene are SGHTA and FQGNSA. The CDR3 has 12 residues. In DNA, the CDR3 is TGTGCCAGCAGCTCGCCACCCTACGAGCAGCACGTC. This sequence encodes CASSSPPYEQHV.

This clonotype was picked up many times. The chain carries TRBV6-1 and TRBJ2-7; no reliable D call. Between the trimmed V and J ends, which lost 1 base and 3 bases, there was a span of 1 base. Per the germline V gene, CDR1 is MNHNS and CDR2 is SASEGT. The CDR3 loop spans 11 amino acids. CDR3 protein: CASSEGYEQYF. The CDR3 DNA is TGTGCCAGCAGTGAAGGCTACGAGCAGTACTTC.

The chain is built from TRBV28 and TRBJ2-5, with a weak D call TRBD1 (7 bases). This CDR3 region has 16 residues. Germline assignment: CDR1 MDHEN and CDR2 SYDVKM. Trimming removed 4 bases at V and 0 bases at J, with 15 bases between. CDR3 in DNA: TGTGCCAGCAGTTCCCCCGGAGGGGGCAACCAAGAGACCCAGTACTTC. It translates to CASSSPGGGNQETQYF. The variable domain in full, with the rest retrieved from reference TRBV28 and TRBJ2-5, is DVKVTQSSRYLVKRTGEKVFLECVQDMDHENMFWYRQDPGLGLRLIYFSYDVKMKEKGDIPEGYSVSREKKERFSLILESASTNQTSMYLCASSSPGGGNQETQYFGPGTRLLVL.

A few counts support this clonotype. This chain uses TRBV18 with TRBJ2-3, with D unclear. Trimming removed 0 bases from V and 2 bases from J, with 6 bases in between. Germline assignment: CDR1 KGHSH and CDR2 LQKENI. The CDR3 length is 14 residues. CDR3 region: CASSPPGSTDTQYF. The CDR3 DNA reads as TGTGCCAGCTCACCACCGGGGTCCACAGATACGCAGTATTTT.

This sequence joins TRBV29-1 and TRBJ2-5; 7 bases fit TRBD1. The CDR3 totals 15 residues. The V gene's germline CDR1 is SQVTM and CDR2 ANQGSEA. J lost 5 bases, V lost 7 bases, and 16 bases had no gene match. CDR3: CSAPSRGGAGETQYF. DNA for the CDR3: TGCAGCGCTCCGAGTCGAGGGGGCGCAGGGGAGACCCAGTACTTC.

The chain combines TRBV12-3 or TRBV12-4 with TRBJ2-2; possible D gene TRBD1, 5 bases. CDR3 length: 14 amino acids. V was shortened by 7 bases and J by 0 bases, with 9 bases between the two germline ends. The CDR3 DNA is TGTGCCAGCAAGTACAGGACGAACACCGGGGAGCTGTTTTTT. Translating it yields CASKYRTNTGELFF.

The rearrangement joins TRBV19 to TRBJ2-1; 11 bases align to TRBD2. Germline assignment: CDR1 LNHDA and CDR2 SQIVND (reference sequence). The J segment lost 5 bases and the V segment lost 5 bases, leaving 8 bases of the junction unmatched. The CDR3 length is 16 residues. This CDR3 reads CASSADGTSGHNEQFF. The CDR3 region has the DNA TGTGCCAGTAGTGCCGACGGGACTAGCGGACACAATGAGCAGTTCTTC.

This clonotype turned up a few times. The chain links TRBV7-3 to TRBJ2-3; 10 nucleotides align to TRBD2. V lost 4 bases to trimming and J lost 7 bases; unmatched junction nucleotides: 5. Germline CDR1 and CDR2: SGHTA and FQGTGA. This CDR3 has 14 amino acids. The CDR3 region is CASSSSGREHTQYF. The CDR3 bases are TGTGCCAGCAGCTCCAGCGGGAGGGAACATACGCAGTATTTT.

The rearrangement uses TRBV28 and TRBJ2-7; D is perhaps TRBD2 (5 bases). Trimming left V 9 bases short and J 3 bases short, with 9 bases between. Per germline, CDR1 MDHEN and CDR2 SYDVKM. This CDR3 is built from 11 residues. The CDR3 nucleotides are TGTGCCAGTTCGGGGAGCTACGAGCAGTACGTC. The encoded protein is CASSGSYEQYV.

The CDR3 sequence: CASSQGRNSWNEQFF. The CDR3 nucleotides are TGTGCCAGCAGCCAAGGTCGAAATAGCTGGAATGAGCAGTTCTTC. The chain carries TRBV14 and TRBJ2-1; D not resolved. The CDR3 sequence is 15 residues long. Germline loops: CDR1 SGHDN, CDR2 FVKESK. The V end lost 1 base, the J end lost 7 bases, and 14 bases lay between the germline ends.

The V and J genes are TRBV7-9 and TRBJ2-4, with D uncertain. The germline V gene has CDR1 SEHNR and CDR2 FQNEAQ (reference sequence). The CDR3 is made up of 12 amino acids. V was trimmed by 1 base and J by 13 bases, leaving 11 bases between them. DNA of the CDR3: TGTGCCAGCAGCTTAGAACATCAGGTGCAGTACTTC. It specifies CASSLEHQVQYF.

V is TRBV19 and J is TRBJ1-5, with D possibly matching TRBD1 (5 bases). The CDR3 sequence is 13 residues long. CDR1 and CDR2 from the germline V gene are LNHDA and SQIVND (reference sequence). V lost 7 bases and J lost 6, with 13 bases in between. For the CDR3, the DNA is TGTGCCAGTACCGAAGCAGGGATTCAGCCCCAGCATTTT. Protein: CASTEAGIQPQHF.

This clonotype was detected only a few times. The chain employs TRBV12-3 or TRBV12-4 and TRBJ2-1; TRBD2 matches at 7 bases. J gave up 5 bases and V 6 bases, and 7 bases lay outside the gene matches. The CDR3 runs to 14 residues. The CDR3 DNA sequence: TGTGCCAGCAGGGCCTTGGGGGGGGACAATGAGCAGTTCTTC. Residues: CASRALGGDNEQFF.